This TCR beta chain came from a study of blood T cell repertoires in COVID-19. Overall study: Some COVID-19 samples were acute and others convalescent; all came from the United States, Italy and Spain. The analysed material was cDNA or gDNA that came from T cells, B-cell-depleted T cells, or PBMCs.

Authors' processing steps: Researchers report that nucleated cell counts were estimated from reference gene primer amplification. Method: immunoSEQ multiplex PCR; TCRdb's copy keeps in-frame clones and lacks some. For V, J and clone size, that table is used; D and trimming come from the DNA. This sample carries about 50,000 clones, 75% to 85% of them seen once, and the ten largest clones take around 2.7%. After removal of 6 bases from V and 10 bases from J, the junction contained 6 bases not matched to a gene. Per germline, CDR1 MNHEY and CDR2 SVGAGI. This CDR3 is built from 12 residues. This chain uses TRBV6-5 with TRBJ1-1, with 9 nucleotides matching TRBD1. The sequence was obtained from a woman aged 55-69 years with acute or convalescent COVID-19. The sequenced sample was peripheral blood. CDR3 loop: CASSKGQGIAFF. The CDR3, as DNA: TGTGCCAGCAGCAAGGGACAGGGAATAGCTTTCTTT.